This entry concerns a single T cell receptor beta chain. Its specificity is unknown. This specimen comes from a study of graft-versus-host responses after intestinal transplantation. TCRdb's copy holds only in-frame clones and misses some; the assay was immunoSEQ multiplex PCR. The data hold about 71,000 clones, with 90% observed a single time. The CDR3 totals 13 residues. V lost 6 bases to trimming and J lost 8 bases; unmatched junction nucleotides: 9. The V gene's germline CDR1 is MNHEY and CDR2 SVGAGI. This TCR was recovered from a human donor who received an intestinal transplant. The sample here was unstimulated CD8+ T cells sorted from spleen or lymph node cells, taken before intestinal transplant. The rearrangement joins TRBV6-5 to TRBJ1-1, with 7 bases matching TRBD1. CDR3 loop: CASSHARGVEAFF. CDR3 sequence (DNA): TGTGCCAGCAGCCACGCCAGGGGGGTGGAAGCTTTCTTT.